Following are 3 T cell receptor beta chains from one sample sequenced in a study of T cell changes during pregnancy in multiple sclerosis. The assay was immunoSEQ multiplex PCR, and TCRdb's table has in-frame clones only and misses some. The sample yields over 50,000 clones, about 90% seen once. The specimen was peripheral blood, collected in the first trimester of pregnancy. The receptor set was obtained from a female donor with multiple sclerosis, enrolled in a pregnancy study.

This sequence joins TRBV4-3 and TRBJ2-1; 9 bases are shared with TRBD2. The CDR3 runs to 17 residues. Germline V gene sequence: CDR1 LGHNA, CDR2 YSLEER. With V trimmed by 0 bases and J by 4 bases, 7 bases remained unmatched. The CDR3 sequence: CASSQDRTSGLYNEQFF. CDR3 nucleotides: TGCGCCAGCAGCCAAGATAGAACTAGCGGGTTGTACAATGAGCAGTTCTTC.

The J gene is TRBJ2-1, the V gene TRBV20-1; unclear D gene. The CDR3 extends over 11 amino acids. V was shortened by 0 bases and J by 9 bases, with 6 bases between the two germline ends. The germline CDR1 and CDR2 sequences are DFQATT and SNEGSKA (reference sequence). The CDR3 region has the DNA TGCAGTGCTAGAGAAACAGTTGAGCAGTTCTTC. The encoded protein is CSARETVEQFF.

J is TRBJ2-1 and V is TRBV9, with 10 bases lining up with TRBD2. CDR3 size: 16 residues. Germline V gene lookup returns CDR1 SGDLS and CDR2 YYNGEE. V shed 3 bases and J 7 bases; nucleotides not matched to a gene: 10. The CDR3 nucleotides read TGTGCCAGCAGCGATATAGCGGGAGGCCCTACGAATGAGCAGTTCTTC. It translates to CASSDIAGGPTNEQFF.